This T cell receptor beta chain was retrieved from a study of T cells in Graves' hyperthyroidism and ophthalmopathy. Between the trimmed V and J ends, which lost 3 bases and 6 bases, there was a span of 5 bases. The CDR3 runs to 12 residues. This clonotype was picked up many times. RNA transcripts provided the source from which TCR beta CDR3 regions were amplified. With the HTBI primer set, the TCR CDR3 went through a first round of RT-PCR. TCRdb re-derived calls from the multiplex PCR reads in MiXCR, one entry per CDR3 protein. The sample has around 530,000 distinct CDR3 sequences; over 15% are singletons.

The sequenced sample consisted of blood. V and J are TRBV12-3 or TRBV12-4 and TRBJ2-2; D is unresolved. The receptor's source is a young woman with Graves' ophthalmopathy. CDR3 loop: CASSFRAGELFF. The CDR3 bases are TGTGCCAGCAGTTTCCGGGCCGGGGAGCTGTTTTTT.